This TCR beta chain emerged from a study of breast tumors, draining lymph nodes, adjacent tissues (dated by TCRdb to the mid-2010s). For the wider study: Breast cancer patients provided tumor, adjacent nontumor tissue and axillary lymph nodes, and the study compared the TCR beta repertoires across these three sources. The study aimed to assess the relationships and possible T-cell exchange between tumor, surrounding tissue and draining lymph node repertoires in human breast cancer. The investigation overall reported the following: Tumors showed preferential V and J gene usage, and their T-cell repertoire diversity fell below that of lymph nodes yet above that of nontumor tissue. Tumor and nontumor tissue repertoires were found to be significantly more similar in luminal-like than in basal-like breast cancer. A scenario in which most tumor T cells derive from the lymph node and then expand within tumor tissue was judged to be consistent with the data. The study presented the conclusion that tumor T cells originate in lymph nodes as consistent with a hypothesis, not as something directly demonstrated.

This clonotype has at least ten counts. Its antigen is still unknown. There are no base qualities to consult, and no much larger clone falls within one base. The data were produced on an Illumina HiSeq 2000. TCR beta chain libraries were generated through multiplex PCR amplification. High-throughput sequencing was used to analyze the amplified TCR beta chain products. Starting from the raw public reads, TCRdb applied fastp trimming at Q25, assembled clones with MiXCR and retained in-frame beta chains. Duplicate CDR3 protein sequences are folded into a single record with the most common DNA and genes. The table for this sample lists 120,000 or so distinct CDR3 sequences; just under 20% of them were counted only once. The top ten hold roughly 3.6% of the sample. The axillary draining lymph nodes of breast cancer patients were the source of the lymph node samples. Based on the germline V gene (reference sequence), the CDR1 and CDR2 sequences are LNHNV and YYDKDF. CDR3 length: 15 amino acids, cysteine to phenylalanine. Of all the DNA, just the CDR3 is kept, 45 bases in frame from base 1. V is clipped by 1 base and J by 0 bases, and the sequence between their germline boundaries is 4 bases long.

The chain joins TRBV15 to TRBJ2-6; the D gene lacks a confident call. This clonotype originated in a female donor with breast cancer. Some clones in this sample may be carry-over from other donors' samples. Sequencing used axillary lymph node tissue. The CDR3 here reads CATSRAYSGANVLTF. The bases are TGTGCCACCAGCAGAGCTTACTCTGGGGCCAACGTCCTGACTTTC.